Presented here are 27 T cell receptor beta chains from one specimen sequenced in a study of T cells after yellow fever vaccination. TCRdb reprocessed the 5' RACE reads via MiXCR and lists one record per CDR3 protein. The table records about 360,000 distinct CDR3 sequences, 6.2% of them present only once. The sample here was PBMCs, taken 5 days after the yellow fever booster vaccination. The receptors come from a young man who received the YFV17D yellow fever vaccine.

V is TRBV5-1 and J is TRBJ2-1, with 9 bases fitting TRBD2. V dropped 6 bases and J dropped 4; count of bases not matched to a gene: 8. The CDR3 has 15 amino acids. CDR1 is SGHRS, CDR2 YFSETQ, per germline. DNA for the CDR3: TGCGCCAGCAATCAAGCGACTAGCGGTTACAATGAGCAGTTCTTC. Its protein product is CASNQATSGYNEQFF. The variable domain in full, completed from reference TRBV5-1 and TRBJ2-1, reads KAGVTQTPRYLIKTRGQQVTLSCSPISGHRSVSWYQQTPGQGLQFLFEYFSETQRNKGNFPGRFSGRQFSNSRSEMNVSTLELGDSALYLCASNQATSGYNEQFFGPGTRLTVL.

This clonotype was seen a few times. The chain recombines TRBV11-2 with TRBJ2-5; D assignment may be TRBD1 or TRBD2 (6 bases each). Germline-derived CDR1 and CDR2 are SGHAT and FQNNGV. The CDR3 is 17 amino acids. The V end was cut by 0 bases, the J end by 1 base, with 15 bases between. CDR3 loop: CASSLEMPGAGQETQYF. The CDR3 DNA reads as TGTGCCAGCAGCTTAGAGATGCCGGGGGCGGGCCAAGAGACCCAGTACTTC. Full variable domain (outside the CDR3, taken from reference TRBV11-2 and TRBJ2-5): EAGVAQSPRYKIIEKRQSVAFWCNPISGHATLYWYQQILGQGPKLLIQFQNNGVVDDSQLPKDRFSAERLKGVDSTLKIQPAKLEDSAVYLCASSLEMPGAGQETQYFGPGTRLLVL.

The chain combines TRBV7-9 with TRBJ1-4; D is undetermined. The V end was cut by 6 bases, the J end by 6 bases, with 11 bases between. The V gene's germline CDR1 is SEHNR and CDR2 FQNEAQ (reference sequence). This CDR3 has 13 residues. CDR3 loop: CASSSGLDEKLFF. CDR3 DNA: TGTGCCAGCAGTTCAGGCTTGGATGAAAAACTGTTTTTT.

Ten or more counts support this clonotype. The rearrangement uses TRBV7-2 and TRBJ2-1; D is ambiguous. This CDR3 is 15 amino acids long. Trimming shortened V by 1 base and J by 3 bases, and 10 bases separated the two germline ends. Germline lookup yields CDR1 SGHTA and CDR2 FQGNSA. CDR3 protein: CASSLEGTLYNEQFF. Written as DNA, the CDR3 is TGTGCCAGCAGCTTAGAGGGAACTCTCTACAATGAGCAGTTCTTC.

The rearrangement joins TRBV6-5 to TRBJ2-3; 9 nucleotides agree with TRBD2. The CDR3 has 17 residues. In germline, CDR1 is MNHEY, CDR2 SVGAGI. V was pared by 1 base and J by 1 base, with 6 bases of the junction left unmatched. The DNA for the CDR3 is TGTGCCAGCAGTTACTACCTAGCGGGAAGGGGCACAGATACGCAGTATTTT. Amino acid sequence: CASSYYLAGRGTDTQYF.

This clonotype appeared many times. V gene TRBV5-1 combines with J gene TRBJ2-3; D is perhaps TRBD1 (7 bases). This CDR3 is 16 amino acids long. Looked up from germline, CDR1 is SGHRS and CDR2 is YFSETQ. Trimming pared 0 bases from V and 7 bases from J, leaving 18 bases between. CDR3 region: CASSLVEGARPNTQYF. DNA for the CDR3: TGCGCCAGCAGCTTGGTGGAGGGGGCCCGACCCAATACGCAGTATTTT. The full variable domain, rest sourced from reference TRBV5-1 and TRBJ2-3, is KAGVTQTPRYLIKTRGQQVTLSCSPISGHRSVSWYQQTPGQGLQFLFEYFSETQRNKGNFPGRFSGRQFSNSRSEMNVSTLELGDSALYLCASSLVEGARPNTQYFGPGTRLTVL.

The V gene is TRBV7-2, the J gene TRBJ2-5; no clear D. V lost 0 bases and J 3 bases, leaving 11 bases between the germline ends. CDR3 length equals 15 residues. Germline CDR1 and CDR2: SGHTA and FQGNSA. CDR3 in amino acids: CASSLAFPGKETQYF. CDR3 DNA: TGTGCCAGCAGCTTAGCGTTTCCAGGAAAAGAGACCCAGTACTTC.

This clonotype was observed many times. V usage is TRBV5-1 and J usage is TRBJ2-1; D may be TRBD1 (6 bases). Germline loops: CDR1 SGHRS, CDR2 YFSETQ. V lost 4 bases and J lost 7, with 12 bases in between. The CDR3 contains 13 residues. CDR3 amino acids: CASSAGQLNEQFF. The CDR3 bases are TGCGCCAGCAGCGCCGGACAGTTGAATGAGCAGTTCTTC.

This clonotype turned up a few times. The chain joins TRBV5-1 to TRBJ2-1, with a weak D call TRBD2 (6 bases). Trimming took off 0 bases at V and 2 bases at J, with 18 bases between the two ends. Germline CDR1 is SGHRS and CDR2 is YFSETQ. This CDR3 comprises 18 residues. CDR3 in DNA: TGCGCCAGCAGCTTGGGAGTTCTCGCGGGGAGGACCTACAATGAGCAGTTCTTC. It codes for CASSLGVLAGRTYNEQFF.

This clonotype was counted at least ten times. The gene calls are TRBV5-1 and TRBJ2-3; no clear D. The CDR3 extends over 15 amino acids. CDR1 SGHRS and CDR2 YFSETQ come from the germline V gene. The germline V and J ends were trimmed by 0 bases and 4 bases, with 12 bases remaining between them. The CDR3 spells CASSLVPEEADTQYF. In nucleotides, the CDR3 is TGCGCCAGCAGCTTGGTCCCCGAGGAAGCAGATACGCAGTATTTT.

This clonotype came up many times. The chain recombines TRBV11-2 with TRBJ2-3; no reliable D call. Trimming removed 5 bases from V and 2 bases from J, with 5 bases in between. The CDR3 consists of 12 residues. The germline V gene has CDR1 SGHAT and CDR2 FQNNGV. The CDR3 here is CASSVYTDTQYF. The DNA of the CDR3 is TGTGCCAGCAGCGTATACACAGATACGCAGTATTTT.

As regards this clonotype: A much larger clone differs by one base, so this may be a read error. This rearrangement joins TRBV12-3 or TRBV12-4 to TRBJ2-4; D remains unclear. Trimming cost V 7 bases and J 6 bases, with 16 bases left between them. The CDR3 totals 14 residues. The CDR3, as DNA: TGTGCCAGCACCTTCCCTGGGGTGAGAAACATTCAGTACTTC. This sequence encodes CASTFPGVRNIQYF.

This chain links TRBV2 with TRBJ2-5; D might be TRBD2 (6 bases). The CDR3 is 17 amino acids. Germline-derived CDR1 and CDR2 are SNHLY and FYNNEI. The germline V and J ends were trimmed by 11 bases and 2 bases, with 27 bases remaining between them. The CDR3 DNA reads TGTGCCGGCCCGACGGGAGAGGTCCGGGACGGTCAAGAGACCCAGTACTTC. Protein: CAGPTGEVRDGQETQYF.

V is TRBV7-2 and J is TRBJ1-6; D perhaps matches TRBD1 (6 bases). Trimming stripped 1 base from V and 9 bases from J, with 13 bases between. Per germline, CDR1 SGHTA and CDR2 FQGNSA. CDR3 length equals 15 residues. In nucleotides, the CDR3 is TGTGCCAGCAGCTTAGGGGAAGGGGGTGGTTCACCCCTCCACTTT. Amino acid sequence: CASSLGEGGGSPLHF.

The chain joins TRBV7-9 to TRBJ2-5; weak D call: TRBD1 (7 bases). Trimming shortened V by 5 bases and J by 4 bases, and 20 bases separated the two germline ends. Looked up from germline, CDR1 is SEHNR and CDR2 is FQNEAQ (reference sequence). The CDR3 length is 16 residues. This CDR3 is CASSQGQRTGAETQYF. The CDR3 coding sequence is TGTGCCAGCAGCCAGGGACAGCGGACGGGGGCAGAGACCCAGTACTTC. Filled out from reference TRBV7-9 and TRBJ2-5, the complete variable domain reads DTGVSQNPRHKITKRGQNVTFRCDPISEHNRLYWYRQTLGQGPEFLTYFQNEAQLEKSRLLSDRFSAERPKGSFSTLEIQRTEQGDSAMYLCASSQGQRTGAETQYFGPGTRLLVL.

The J gene is TRBJ2-1, the V gene TRBV4-2; D is ambiguous. Trimming cost V 5 bases and J 6 bases, with 17 bases left between them. The CDR3 totals 15 residues. Germline loops: CDR1 LGHNA, CDR2 YNFKEQ. CDR3 residues: CASSDGAWLANEQFF. Written as DNA, the CDR3 is TGTGCCAGCAGCGATGGTGCTTGGCTGGCCAATGAGCAGTTCTTC.

The genes are TRBV19 and TRBJ2-2; TRBD2 might be the D (5 bases). The length of the CDR3 is 14 residues. The germline V and J ends were trimmed by 5 bases and 5 bases, with 12 bases remaining between them. CDR1 is LNHDA, CDR2 SQIVND, per germline (reference sequence). The CDR3 is CASSSGVDTGELFF. CDR3 nucleotide sequence: TGTGCCAGTAGTTCCGGGGTAGATACCGGGGAGCTGTTTTTT. The variable domain in full, completed from reference TRBV19 and TRBJ2-2, reads DGGITQSPKYLFRKEGQNVTLSCEQNLNHDAMYWYRQDPGQGLRLIYYSQIVNDFQKGDIAEGYSVSREKKESFPLTVTSAQKNPTAFYLCASSSGVDTGELFFGEGSRLTVL.

This clonotype was detected many times. V and J are TRBV20-1 and TRBJ1-2; D unresolved. Germline V gives CDR1 DFQATT, CDR2 SNEGSKA (reference sequence). The CDR3 sequence is 11 residues long. Trimming pared 3 bases from V and 6 bases from J, leaving 8 bases between. CDR3 sequence (DNA): TGCAGTGCTAGGGGTGGGGATGGCTACACCTTC. Protein: CSARGGDGYTF.

The chain combines TRBV18 with TRBJ2-2, with TRBD1 identical over 8 bases. V trimming: 3 bases; J trimming: 4 bases; junction bases outside the gene matches: 4. The CDR3 is 15 residues long. Germline V gene lookup returns CDR1 KGHSH and CDR2 LQKENI. The DNA of the CDR3 is TGTGCCAGCTCACCGACAGGGGCGGTCACCGGGGAGCTGTTTTTT. Translating gives CASSPTGAVTGELFF. Full variable domain (missing parts from reference TRBV18 and TRBJ2-2): NAGVMQNPRHLVRRRGQEARLRCSPMKGHSHVYWYRQLPEEGLKFMVYLQKENIIDESGMPKERFSAEFPKEGPSILRIQQVVRGDSAAYFCASSPTGAVTGELFFGEGSRLTVL.

The V call is TRBV4-2, the J call TRBJ2-2, with 15 bases identical to TRBD2. The CDR3 contains 19 residues. V was pared by 5 bases and J by 2 bases, with 9 bases of the junction left unmatched. Germline CDR1 reads LGHNA; CDR2 reads YNFKEQ. CDR3 sequence (DNA): TGTGCCAGCAGCAATCTCCCGGGACTAGCGGGAGGAAACACCGGGGAGCTGTTTTTT. Translated, it gives CASSNLPGLAGGNTGELFF.

The gene calls are TRBV6-2 or TRBV6-3 and TRBJ2-2; D is ambiguous. CDR1 and CDR2 from the germline V gene are MNHEY and SVGEGT. The CDR3 runs 13 residues. The V end was cut by 5 bases, the J end by 7 bases, with 11 bases between. The CDR3 here is CASSNGYNGELFF. The CDR3 DNA follows: TGTGCCAGCAGTAACGGGTATAACGGGGAGCTGTTTTTT.

This clonotype appeared a few times. This rearrangement joins TRBV20-1 to TRBJ2-1; perhaps TRBD2 as D (6 bases). Germline assignment: CDR1 DFQATT and CDR2 SNEGSKA (reference sequence). The CDR3 spans 13 residues. The V end was cut by 3 bases, the J end by 8 bases, with 14 bases between. This CDR3 reads CSASVTSIYEQFF. In DNA, the CDR3 is TGCAGTGCTAGTGTGACTAGTATATATGAGCAGTTCTTC.

The chain recombines TRBV12-3 or TRBV12-4 with TRBJ1-6; 9 bases fit TRBD1. The CDR3 is 14 residues long. J was trimmed by 9 bases and V by 6 bases; bases with no gene match: 6. DNA for the CDR3: TGTGCCAGCAGCCGGACAGGGGAGATTTCACCCCTCCACTTT. Protein: CASSRTGEISPLHF.

This clonotype was observed many times. J is TRBJ2-1 and V is TRBV5-4; TRBD1 agrees at 8 bases. The CDR3 is 16 residues long. Germline V gives CDR1 SGHNT, CDR2 YYREEE (reference sequence). V was clipped by 2 bases and J by 4 bases; unmatched bases: 8. CDR3 bases: TGTGCCAGCAGCTTAGGCGGACAGGGTGTTTACAATGAGCAGTTCTTC. Protein sequence: CASSLGGQGVYNEQFF.

This clonotype was recorded a few times. The CDR3 here is CSAPSHGSYSYEQYF. The CDR3 DNA reads TGCAGTGCCCCCTCTCACGGATCGTATAGCTACGAGCAGTACTTC. The rearrangement links TRBV20-1 to TRBJ2-7; D is unresolved. The CDR3 runs to 15 residues. Trimming took off 6 bases at V and 3 bases at J, with 21 bases between the two ends. CDR1 is DFQATT and CDR2 is SNEGSKA in the germline V gene (reference sequence).

This clonotype came up many times. The rearrangement joins TRBV10-3 to TRBJ2-1; 8 nucleotides agree with TRBD2. The germline V gene encodes CDR1 ENHRY and CDR2 SYGVKD. CDR3 length equals 16 residues. V trimming: 7 bases; J trimming: 3 bases; junction bases outside the gene matches: 11. The CDR3 region is CAINLGISGDYNEQFF. CDR3 DNA: TGTGCCATCAATTTGGGCATTAGCGGGGACTACAATGAGCAGTTCTTC.

At least ten counts were recorded for this clonotype. The genes are TRBV12-3 or TRBV12-4 and TRBJ2-2; D may be TRBD1 (6 bases). The CDR3 covers 13 residues. V was pared by 6 bases and J by 4 bases, with 9 bases between. The CDR3 loop is CASRTTGTGELFF. In DNA form, the CDR3 reads TGTGCCAGCAGGACGACAGGCACCGGGGAGCTGTTTTTT.